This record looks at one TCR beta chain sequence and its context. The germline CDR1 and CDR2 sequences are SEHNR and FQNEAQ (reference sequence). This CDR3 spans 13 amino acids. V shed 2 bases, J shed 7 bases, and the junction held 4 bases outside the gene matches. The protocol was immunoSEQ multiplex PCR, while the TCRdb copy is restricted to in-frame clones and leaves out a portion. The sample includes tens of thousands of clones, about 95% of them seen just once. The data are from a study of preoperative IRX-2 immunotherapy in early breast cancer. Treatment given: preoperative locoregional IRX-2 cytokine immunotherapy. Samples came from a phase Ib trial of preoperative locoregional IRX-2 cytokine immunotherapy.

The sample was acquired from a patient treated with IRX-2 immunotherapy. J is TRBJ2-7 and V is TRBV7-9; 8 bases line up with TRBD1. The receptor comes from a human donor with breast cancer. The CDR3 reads CASSLQGAREQYF. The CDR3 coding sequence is TGTGCCAGCAGCTTACAGGGGGCGAGGGAGCAGTACTTC.